Listed below are T cell receptor beta chains from one sample, sequenced in a study of T cells in Graves' hyperthyroidism and ophthalmopathy. TCRdb itself ran the multiplex PCR reads through MiXCR, one entry per CDR3 protein. The sample lists nearly 600,000 distinct CDR3 sequences; approximately 13% were seen once. Specimen: blood. All receptors derive from a young woman with Graves' hyperthyroidism that later progressed to Graves' ophthalmopathy. The CDR3 runs from the conserved cysteine through the conserved F or W. D genes are given only for firm matches. Only part of the rows carry a size: once, few, many, or a class if the clone is expanded.

d_gene,j_gene,abundance,v_gene,CDR3nt,CDR3aa
-,TRBJ1-1,few,TRBV6-1,TGTGCCAGCAGTCTTCAGGGAAAGCTTACTGAAGCTTTCTTT,CASSLQGKLTEAFF
TRBD1,TRBJ2-7,-,TRBV9,TGTGCCAGCGGCGTAGCAGGGGGCTCCTACGAGCAGTACTTC,CASGVAGGSYEQYF
-,TRBJ2-3,many,TRBV11-1,TGTGCCAGCAGCCTCTTTGGGGCAGGGAGCCCAGATACGCAGTATTTT,CASSLFGAGSPDTQYF
TRBD1,TRBJ2-1,-,TRBV4-1,TGCGCCAGCAGCCATGCCAGGACAGGGGGCAATGAGCAGTTCTTC,CASSHARTGGNEQFF
TRBD2,TRBJ2-5,-,TRBV20-1,TGCAGTGCCATGTCTAGCGGGACGTACCAAGAGACCCAGTACTTC,CSAMSSGTYQETQYF
-,TRBJ2-1,once,TRBV20-1,TGCAGTGCTAGGGACCGGGGGTACAATGAGCAGTTCTTC,CSARDRGYNEQFF
-,TRBJ2-1,many,TRBV12-5,TGTGCTAGTGGTTTTAGACTGCCGAGCTCCTACAATGAGCAGTTCTTC,CASGFRLPSSYNEQFF
TRBD2,TRBJ2-7,few,TRBV7-2,TGTGCCAGCAGCTTATATCTAGCGGGGGCCTACGAGCAGTACTTC,CASSLYLAGAYEQYF
TRBD1,TRBJ1-2,many,TRBV19,TGTGCCAGTACCTTCGACAGGGTCTATGGCTACACCTTC,CASTFDRVYGYTF
-,TRBJ1-5,many,TRBV5-1,TGCGCCAGCAGCTTGGACGGCAGGGGAGGCAATCAGCCCCAGCATTTT,CASSLDGRGGNQPQHF
-,TRBJ2-1,few,TRBV6-1,TGTGCCAGCAGCCGCATTATGGGAGGTGCCTACAATGAGCAGTTCTTC,CASSRIMGGAYNEQFF
TRBD1,TRBJ2-4,many,TRBV3-1,TGTGCCAGCAGCCAAGAGGGACCCAGGGGGAACATTCAGTACTTC,CASSQEGPRGNIQYF
TRBD1,TRBJ2-7,few,TRBV7-6,TGTGCCAGCAGCCCCGGACAGGGGGCGAGGGAGCAGTACTTC,CASSPGQGAREQYF
-,TRBJ1-2,-,TRBV27,TGTGCCAGCAGTTCCAGTAACTATAGCTACACCTTC,CASSSSNYSYTF
-,TRBJ2-7,-,TRBV11-3,TGTGCCAGCAGCTTAGAAGTCGGACCGGCGGGCAAGCAGTACTTC,CASSLEVGPAGKQYF
TRBD1,TRBJ1-2,many,TRBV19,TGTGCCAGTAGTAACACAGGGGTTCTTCATGGCTACACCTTC,CASSNTGVLHGYTF
-,TRBJ2-7,many,TRBV4-2,TGTGCCAGCAGTCCAACGACGTCACCCTCCTACGAGCAGTACTTC,CASSPTTSPSYEQYF
-,TRBJ2-2,many,TRBV6-1,TGTGCCATCGACCGGGACTTACTAACCGGGGAGCTGTTTTTT,CAIDRDLLTGELFF
TRBD2,TRBJ2-5,many,TRBV11-2,TGTGCCAGCAGCCCCCTACTAGCGGGTAAAGAGACCCAGTACTTC,CASSPLLAGKETQYF
-,TRBJ2-7,many,TRBV12-3/TRBV12-4,TGTGCCAGCAGTTTAGGAGTTCTTTCTCGGGGCTACGAGCAGTACTTC,CASSLGVLSRGYEQYF
-,TRBJ2-5,many,TRBV11-3,TGTGCCAGCAGCTCCCTGCCCCCCCAGGGGAGGGAAGAGACCCAGTACTTC,CASSSLPPQGREETQYF
TRBD2,TRBJ2-5,-,TRBV6-2/TRBV6-3,TGTGCCAGCACCAGAGCGGGGTGGCAGGAGACCCAGTACTTC,CASTRAGWQETQYF
-,TRBJ2-2,many,TRBV11-2,TGTGCCAGCAGCTTAGACAGGCGGGCCGGGGAGCTGTTTTTT,CASSLDRRAGELFF
-,TRBJ1-4,many,TRBV25-1,TGTGCCAGCAGTGAATCCTTGAGTCGGGCAACAACTAATGAAAAACTGTTTTTT,CASSESLSRATTNEKLFF
TRBD1,TRBJ2-7,many,TRBV5-1,TGCGCCAGCAGCCGATCGGCAGGGACAGCCTACGAGCAGTACTTC,CASSRSAGTAYEQYF
-,TRBJ1-4,-,TRBV10-3,TGTGCCATCAGTGAAACCTTACAGGGAACTAATGAAAAACTGTTTTTT,CAISETLQGTNEKLFF
-,TRBJ1-2,many,TRBV12-3/TRBV12-4,TGTGCCAGCAGTGCGGGACGGACCAGCACTGGCTACACCTTC,CASSAGRTSTGYTF
TRBD2,TRBJ2-1,many,TRBV11-2,TGTGCCAGCAGCTTTGGGCTAGCGGGAGATGGTGAGCAGTTCTTC,CASSFGLAGDGEQFF
-,TRBJ2-7,many,TRBV28,TGTGCCAGCAGTTTACAGACCGAGCAGTACTTC,CASSLQTEQYF
-,TRBJ1-5,few,TRBV2,TGTGCCAGCAGGGGGTCGGGTGGACAGCCCCAGCATTTT,CASRGSGGQPQHF
-,TRBJ2-7,many,TRBV29-1,TGCAGCGCCCTTGGGGGGAAAGGCGAGAACGAGCAGTACTTC,CSALGGKGENEQYF
TRBD2,TRBJ2-7,-,TRBV7-9,TGTGCCAGCAGCTTGCCGGGGAGGGGGCAGTACTTC,CASSLPGRGQYF
-,TRBJ2-7,-,TRBV19,TGTGCCAGTAGTAATCTTCCAGGGGACCCGGTTGCCGAGCAGTACTTC,CASSNLPGDPVAEQYF
-,TRBJ1-4,many,TRBV27,TGTGCCAGCAGTGGGGCCTCTAATGAAAAACTGTTTTTT,CASSGASNEKLFF
-,TRBJ2-2,-,TRBV12-3/TRBV12-4,TGTGCCAGCAGCTACGGGGCCCGACGCGGGGAGCTGTTTTTT,CASSYGARRGELFF
TRBD2,TRBJ2-2,-,TRBV20-1,TGCAGTCCGGGACTAGTGGCCGGGGAGCTGTTTTTT,CSPGLVAGELFF
-,TRBJ1-3,-,TRBV6-2/TRBV6-3,TGTGCCAGCAGTTATTGGGAGGCAGGAAACTCTGGAAACACCATATATTTT,CASSYWEAGNSGNTIYF
TRBD2,TRBJ2-1,-,TRBV15,TGTGCCACCAGCGGCCTAGCGGGAGGGCCGGTCTCCTACAATGAGCAGTTCTTC,CATSGLAGGPVSYNEQFF
TRBD1,TRBJ1-5,-,TRBV9,TGTGCCAGCAGCACAGGGGCGTCTAGCAATCAGCCCCAGCATTTT,CASSTGASSNQPQHF
-,TRBJ1-2,-,TRBV5-4,TGTGCCAGCAGCTTGCTGGGGACGACCAACTATGGCTACACCTTC,CASSLLGTTNYGYTF
-,TRBJ1-3,-,TRBV20-1,TGCAGTGCTAGAGATGGGAGCGGAGTTGGAAACACCATATATTTT,CSARDGSGVGNTIYF
-,TRBJ1-3,-,TRBV4-2,TGTGCCAGCAGCCAAGGGTTAGGGCCCGGGATAGGAAACACCATATATTTT,CASSQGLGPGIGNTIYF
-,TRBJ2-3,many,TRBV20-1,TGCAGTGCTAGATATGGTTTGAGGGATACGCAGTATTTT,CSARYGLRDTQYF
TRBD2,TRBJ2-7,many,TRBV7-2,TGTGCCAGCAGCTTAGAAGTCGGGAGGGCCTACGAGCAGTACTTC,CASSLEVGRAYEQYF
-,TRBJ1-2,many,TRBV20-1,TGCAGTTCCGCACAGCTCTATGGCTACACCTTC,CSSAQLYGYTF
TRBD1,TRBJ1-5,many,TRBV30,TGTGCCTGGCAAACAGGGGTGGGCAATCAGCCCCAGCATTTT,CAWQTGVGNQPQHF
TRBD2,TRBJ2-2,many,TRBV12-3/TRBV12-4,TGTGCCAGCATCCCGGGGGGGCTCCTGAACACCGGGGAGCTGTTTTTT,CASIPGGLLNTGELFF
-,TRBJ2-2,many,TRBV29-1,TGCAGCGTTGACCGGCAGGGAGGCACCGGGGAGCTGTTTTTT,CSVDRQGGTGELFF
TRBD1,TRBJ1-6,many,TRBV10-2,TGCGCCAGCAGTGTTGGGACAGGGGATTCACCCCTCCACTTT,CASSVGTGDSPLHF
TRBD2,TRBJ2-1,many,TRBV10-3,TGTGCCATCAGTGAGTCGGTTAGCGGGATAAAAAATGAGCAGTTCTTC,CAISESVSGIKNEQFF
TRBD1,TRBJ2-5,many,TRBV3-1,TGTGCCAGCAGCCAGGATCCGGGACAGGGTGGCGAGACCCAGTACTTC,CASSQDPGQGGETQYF
TRBD1,TRBJ1-2,many,TRBV6-1,TGTGCCAGCAGTCTAGACAGGGCTAGTGAGAACTATGGCTACACCTTC,CASSLDRASENYGYTF
-,TRBJ2-3,many,TRBV30,TGTGCCTGGAGGGTTAGGAGCACAGATACGCAGTATTTT,CAWRVRSTDTQYF